This T cell receptor (beta chain) was captured in a study of OX40 agonist ivuxolimab in advanced cancers. Study as a whole: Ivuxolimab, an agonistic anti-OX40 (CD134) antibody, was given to patients. The dose of intravenous ivuxolimab that patients received every 2 weeks ranged from 0.01 to 10 mg/kg.

The V gene's germline CDR1 is SGHRS and CDR2 YFSETQ. V was shortened by 6 bases and J by 4 bases, with 21 bases between the two germline ends. The CDR3 contains 16 residues. A note on this clone: Antigen unknown.

Cycle 7 day 1, cycle 4 day 1, and baseline were the timepoints at which blood was sampled. Here immunoSEQ multiplex PCR was the method, and the copy in TCRdb shows in-frame clones only, minus some. This table has fewer than 80,000 clones, roughly 80% appearing once. Broader study findings: Certain nonresponders likewise exhibited a low normalized T-cell clonal expansion.

Sequenced here: CD4+ or CD8+ T cells sorted from blood, sampled in a trial of the OX40 agonist ivuxolimab. The chain links TRBV5-1 to TRBJ2-3, with a tentative D call TRBD2 (5 bases). This TCR derives from an adult with an advanced solid tumor such as melanoma, head and neck, liver or kidney cancer. The CDR3 reads CASTSPRTGSADTQYF. For the CDR3, the DNA is TGCGCCAGCACTTCCCCGAGGACGGGGAGCGCAGATACGCAGTATTTT.